The sequence of this T cell receptor beta chain was determined in a study of neurological immune-mediated disorders (dated by TCRdb to about 2019). Study-level background: Among the approximately 34 multiple sclerosis patients, relapsing-remitting MS accounted for approximately 31 and secondary progressive MS accounted for 3. Peripheral blood TCR-beta repertoires from patients with HTLV-I-associated myelopathy (HAM/TSP), patients with multiple sclerosis, and healthy controls were compared in the study using UMI-based sequencing. Of the approximately 68 subjects in the cohort, around 15 were HAM/TSP patients, about 34 were multiple sclerosis patients, and about 20 were healthy controls. The approximately 96 TCR-beta libraries covered PBMC samples along with longitudinal samples, technical triplicates, and paired sorted CD4+ and CD8+ T-cell subsets.

The paper as a whole reports these results and caveats: TCR clonal expansion was greatest in HAM/TSP patients and smallest in MS patients, who ranked below even healthy controls. No association of the MS cluster with clinical or MRI features was observed, and the need for larger cohorts was stated by the authors. Expanded clones from different subjects shared no identical CDR3 amino acid sequences, which suggests that TCR-beta repertoires were private in all groups. Phylogenetic analysis grouped repertoires from 18 of 34 MS patients into a cluster of related CDR3 sequences, suggesting a possible repertoire-level signature.

cDNA was synthesized by template-switch 5'RACE using a primer with a 10-nucleotide random unique molecular identifier that tagged each TCR transcript. Every sequencing run yielded over 180 million TCR-beta sequences covering 15-18 subjects. Total RNA was extracted with the RNeasy kit. Using the KAPA Real-time Library Amplification kit, TCR-beta VDJ regions were amplified with primers for the TCR constant region and the 5'RACE anchor. Sample indexes and Illumina adaptors were added in a first PCR, and a second PCR then increased library yield. After Ampure bead purification, the TCR product of roughly 650 bp was size-selected on a 2% E-gel SizeSelection system. Before pooling, library quality was checked on a Bioanalyzer, concentration was measured with Qubit, and libraries were quantified with the Kapa Library Quantification kit. An Illumina HiSeq 2500 sequenced the libraries paired-end 2 x 150 bp. To increase sequence diversity, roughly 23-30% phiX was spiked into each library pool. In the original analysis: The quality-filtered reads were processed with the UMI-based MiGEC pipeline, whose error correction step removed more than 85% of the raw TCR sequences. IMGT germline references were used for aligning VDJ genes, and each clonotype was defined as a unique CDR3 amino acid sequence together with its V-J genes. Clonal expansion, Shannon diversity, and CDR3 relatedness (CalcPairwiseDistances, ClusterSamples) were evaluated with VDJtools, and phylogenetic trees were built with CLCbio workbench. A clone was classed as expanded if it had 8 or more unique UMIs, a cutoff based on coefficient-of-variation modelling across technical triplicates. TCRdb reanalyzed the raw reads on its own, using fastp at Q25 for trimming and MiXCR for clone calling, and kept in-frame beta chains. Here each entry gathers all rows of one CDR3 protein and keeps the most common genes and DNA. What appears here as the V and J calls and clone size reflects TCRdb's work, not the paper's. For this sample there are fewer than 65,000 distinct CDR3 sequences; around 4.2% appear just once. Of the sample, approximately 2.8% falls within the top ten clones.

For unsorted PBMC libraries, 2 million PBMCs were used after storage in RNAlater at -80 degrees C until RNA extraction. Multiple sclerosis patients were enrolled in a US clinical protocol evaluating disease progression by magnetic resonance imaging. Peripheral blood underwent Ficoll-Hypaque density gradient centrifugation to isolate PBMCs, which were then cryopreserved in liquid nitrogen. V loses 6 bases, J loses 10 bases, and the germline ends lie 15 bases apart. Spanning cysteine to phenylalanine, the CDR3 consists of 13 amino acids. Only CDR3 DNA is held: 39 bases, read in frame from base 1. Many counts were recorded for this clonotype. Its antigen remains unidentified. Base-call qualities are not available, and no considerably larger clone is one nucleotide away.

Here the chain combines TRBV12-3 or TRBV12-4 and TRBJ2-2, with the D gene too uncertain to name. This clonotype was obtained from a man over 45 with multiple sclerosis. The sequencing sample was made of PBMCs. The nucleotides are TGTGCCAGCAGGAGCCGAGGCGAGCAGGAGCTGTTTTTT. It encodes CASRSRGEQELFF.